The rows below give T cell receptor beta chains drawn from one sample of a study of regulatory T cells in long-lasting Graves disease. TCRdb independently ran MiXCR on the multiplex PCR reads; one entry per CDR3 protein. Of 200,000 to 250,000 distinct CDR3 sequences in the sample, roughly a fifth were seen once. These data were also filed under a second study, of T cells in Graves' hyperthyroidism and ophthalmopathy.

The sample in question was peripheral blood mononuclear cells (PBMCs), obtained at new diagnosis, from a patient treated with antithyroid drugs. The source of these receptors is a woman in her thirties with Graves disease. The CDR3 runs from the conserved cysteine through the conserved F or W. The D gene is left open where the match is weak. Size tells how often a clone was seen (once, few, many) or the class of an expanded clone, and some rows leave it out.

clone size: .; J gene: TRBJ2-7; V gene: TRBV15; D gene: TRBD1; CDR3 DNA: TGTGCCACCAGCAGTGCCCGTGGACAGGGAAACGAGCAGTACTTC; CDR3 protein: CATSSARGQGNEQYF
clone size: many; J gene: TRBJ1-1; V gene: TRBV28; D gene: .; CDR3 DNA: TGTGCCAGCAGCTCGGACAGCACTGAAGCTTTCTTT; CDR3 protein: CASSSDSTEAFF
clone size: many; J gene: TRBJ2-7; V gene: TRBV12-3/TRBV12-4; D gene: .; CDR3 DNA: TGTGCCAGCAGTTTAGCTGGGGGCATCACCTACGAGCAGTACTTC; CDR3 protein: CASSLAGGITYEQYF
clone size: few; J gene: TRBJ1-5; V gene: TRBV4-1; D gene: .; CDR3 DNA: TGCGCCAGCAGCCAAGATCCGGGCGGGAACAATCAGCCCCAGCATTTT; CDR3 protein: CASSQDPGGNNQPQHF
clone size: many; J gene: TRBJ1-1; V gene: TRBV27; D gene: .; CDR3 DNA: TGTGCCAGCAGTTTAAACAGGCCCGGGAACACTGAAGCTTTCTTT; CDR3 protein: CASSLNRPGNTEAFF
clone size: .; J gene: TRBJ1-3; V gene: TRBV4-1; D gene: TRBD1; CDR3 DNA: TGCGCCAGCAGCTTGCCGCCGGGACAGCTCGGAAACACCATATATTTT; CDR3 protein: CASSLPPGQLGNTIYF
clone size: many; J gene: TRBJ1-6; V gene: TRBV20-1; D gene: .; CDR3 DNA: TGCAGTGCTAGAGGGTCCGGGGATTCACCCCTCCACTTT; CDR3 protein: CSARGSGDSPLHF
clone size: .; J gene: TRBJ1-1; V gene: TRBV18; D gene: .; CDR3 DNA: TGTGCCAGCTCACCAAGCCTGGGAGTTGACGCTTTCTTT; CDR3 protein: CASSPSLGVDAFF
clone size: many; J gene: TRBJ2-1; V gene: TRBV12-3/TRBV12-4; D gene: .; CDR3 DNA: TGTGCCAGCAGTTTTGGGGGGGGGGGCCTCTCCTACAATGAGCAGTTCTTC; CDR3 protein: CASSFGGGGLSYNEQFF
clone size: .; J gene: TRBJ1-2; V gene: TRBV12-3/TRBV12-4; D gene: .; CDR3 DNA: TGTGCCAGCAGTTTGGCGAAGCGGGGGCAATATGGCTACACCTTC; CDR3 protein: CASSLAKRGQYGYTF
clone size: many; J gene: TRBJ2-2; V gene: TRBV27; D gene: .; CDR3 DNA: TGTGCCAGCAGTCATACAGGGACGGGCACCGGGGAGCTGTTTTTT; CDR3 protein: CASSHTGTGTGELFF
clone size: many; J gene: TRBJ2-7; V gene: TRBV12-3/TRBV12-4; D gene: TRBD1; CDR3 DNA: TGTGCCAGCAGTTTATTCGGGACAGACTACGAGCAGTACTTC; CDR3 protein: CASSLFGTDYEQYF
clone size: many; J gene: TRBJ2-7; V gene: TRBV19; D gene: TRBD2; CDR3 DNA: TGTGCCAGTAGTACACTTTCTAGCGGGAGCCGGTACGAGCAGTACTTC; CDR3 protein: CASSTLSSGSRYEQYF
clone size: many; J gene: TRBJ1-1; V gene: TRBV2; D gene: TRBD1; CDR3 DNA: TGTGCCAGCAGTGGGCCCAGGGAAGGGACAGGGCGTTCGGAGGCTTTCTTT; CDR3 protein: CASSGPREGTGRSEAFF
clone size: few; J gene: TRBJ1-4; V gene: TRBV19; D gene: .; CDR3 DNA: TGTGCCAGTAGAGATCTTCAATTTGCAGCTAATGAAAAACTGTTTTTT; CDR3 protein: CASRDLQFAANEKLFF
clone size: many; J gene: TRBJ1-1; V gene: TRBV18; D gene: TRBD1; CDR3 DNA: TGTGCCAGCTCAGCGCTACAGGGGGGTGAGACTGAAGCTTTCTTT; CDR3 protein: CASSALQGGETEAFF
clone size: .; J gene: TRBJ2-1; V gene: TRBV3-1; D gene: .; CDR3 DNA: TGTGCCAGCAGCCAAGCGAGCGGCCCGCCCTACAATGAGCAGTTCTTC; CDR3 protein: CASSQASGPPYNEQFF
clone size: many; J gene: TRBJ2-7; V gene: TRBV10-1; D gene: TRBD1; CDR3 DNA: TGCGCCAGCAGTGGAGTGGGACAGGGATACGAGCAGTACTTC; CDR3 protein: CASSGVGQGYEQYF
clone size: .; J gene: TRBJ2-1; V gene: TRBV15; D gene: TRBD1; CDR3 DNA: TGTGCCACCAGCAGGGGACAGGGGATTGAGCAGTTCTTC; CDR3 protein: CATSRGQGIEQFF
clone size: many; J gene: TRBJ1-3; V gene: TRBV29-1; D gene: TRBD1; CDR3 DNA: TGCAGCGGCCGGACAGGGTTGAGAGACACCATATATTTT; CDR3 protein: CSGRTGLRDTIYF
clone size: many; J gene: TRBJ2-2; V gene: TRBV30; D gene: TRBD2; CDR3 DNA: TGTGCCTGGACGAGAGCGGGGGGTAACACCGGGGAGCTGTTTTTT; CDR3 protein: CAWTRAGGNTGELFF
clone size: many; J gene: TRBJ1-2; V gene: TRBV20-1; D gene: .; CDR3 DNA: TGCAGTGCTAGTTCCCTTAGGGCTGGCTACACCTTC; CDR3 protein: CSASSLRAGYTF
clone size: many; J gene: TRBJ1-2; V gene: TRBV4-2; D gene: TRBD1; CDR3 DNA: TGTGCCAGCAGCCAAGGGACAGGGTCCGGCTACACCTTC; CDR3 protein: CASSQGTGSGYTF
clone size: few; J gene: TRBJ2-2; V gene: TRBV6-1; D gene: TRBD1; CDR3 DNA: TGTGCCAGCAGTCCACAGGGGGCGCTTCCCGGGGAGCTGTTTTTT; CDR3 protein: CASSPQGALPGELFF
clone size: many; J gene: TRBJ2-3; V gene: TRBV24-1; D gene: TRBD2; CDR3 DNA: TGTGCCACCAGTGATCCAGGACTAGCGGGGGCCGCAGATACGCAGTATTTT; CDR3 protein: CATSDPGLAGAADTQYF
clone size: many; J gene: TRBJ2-7; V gene: TRBV6-1; D gene: .; CDR3 DNA: TGTGCCAGCAGTGAAATTGGACAGAACGAGCAGTACTTC; CDR3 protein: CASSEIGQNEQYF
clone size: .; J gene: TRBJ1-1; V gene: TRBV6-5; D gene: TRBD1; CDR3 DNA: TGTGCCAGCAGTTCCCGGGACAGGCAATGGGGCACTGAAGCTTTCTTT; CDR3 protein: CASSSRDRQWGTEAFF
clone size: many; J gene: TRBJ2-1; V gene: TRBV5-1; D gene: TRBD2; CDR3 DNA: TGCGCCAGCAGCTCGGCCCAGCGGGAGTTGGCCTACAATGAGCAGTTCTTC; CDR3 protein: CASSSAQRELAYNEQFF
clone size: many; J gene: TRBJ2-1; V gene: TRBV20-1; D gene: .; CDR3 DNA: TGCAGTGCCCAGCCTAACAGGGCATACAATGAGCAGTTCTTC; CDR3 protein: CSAQPNRAYNEQFF